These T cell receptor beta chains were read from a single sample in a study of vaccination effects on CD4 cells after COVID-19. Measured with immunoSEQ multiplex PCR; TCRdb has only the in-frame clones, and not every one. The table has some 79,000 clones, roughly four fifths seen once. Their antigens are not known. The starting material was CD4+ T cells from PBMCs cultured with HCoV-229E spike peptides, obtained before COVID-19 vaccination. Receptors originate from a human donor who received a COVID-19 vaccine. CDR3s include the opening cysteine and the closing phenylalanine or tryptophan. The D gene is left open where the match is weak. Part of the rows lack a size; the others show once, few, many or a class for expanded clones.

CDR3aa: CASSLSRETEAFF
CDR3nt: TGTGCCAGCAGCTTGTCAAGGGAGACTGAAGCTTTCTTT
abundance: -
d_gene: -
j_gene: TRBJ1-1
v_gene: TRBV7-3

CDR3aa: CASSLYGQGSRNTIYF
CDR3nt: TGTGCCAGCAGTTTGTATGGACAGGGCTCGCGAAACACCATATATTTT
abundance: -
d_gene: TRBD1
j_gene: TRBJ1-3
v_gene: TRBV6-5

CDR3aa: CASSRTGGGHRIYNEQFF
CDR3nt: TGTGCCAGCAGCCGAACCGGAGGGGGCCATAGAATTTACAATGAGCAGTTCTTC
abundance: few
d_gene: -
j_gene: TRBJ2-1
v_gene: TRBV11-3

CDR3aa: CASSQVFQVWTEAFF
CDR3nt: TGTGCCAGCAGCCAAGTATTCCAGGTTTGGACTGAAGCTTTCTTT
abundance: -
d_gene: -
j_gene: TRBJ1-1
v_gene: TRBV14

CDR3aa: CASSLGSGLNTEAFF
CDR3nt: TGTGCCAGCAGCTTAGGTTCAGGTTTGAACACTGAAGCTTTCTTT
abundance: -
d_gene: -
j_gene: TRBJ1-1
v_gene: TRBV7-6

CDR3aa: CASSVTGGARTGELFF
CDR3nt: TGTGCCAGCAGCGTAACAGGGGGCGCGCGAACCGGGGAGCTGTTTTTT
abundance: few
d_gene: TRBD1
j_gene: TRBJ2-2
v_gene: TRBV5-4

CDR3aa: CASSQVRAGGRGEQFF
CDR3nt: TGTGCCAGCAGCCAAGTTCGAGCGGGGGGGCGGGGTGAGCAGTTCTTC
abundance: -
d_gene: TRBD2
j_gene: TRBJ2-1
v_gene: TRBV14

CDR3aa: CASSQGHGMNTEAFF
CDR3nt: TGTGCCAGCAGCCAAGGTCACGGGATGAACACTGAAGCTTTCTTT
abundance: few
d_gene: -
j_gene: TRBJ1-1
v_gene: TRBV14

CDR3aa: CASSYSIPPTDTQYF
CDR3nt: TGTGCCAGCAGTTACTCGATTCCCCCCACAGATACGCAGTATTTT
abundance: -
d_gene: -
j_gene: TRBJ2-3
v_gene: TRBV6-6

CDR3aa: CASSLVTGFDSPLHF
CDR3nt: TGTGCCAGCAGCTTAGTTACGGGTTTTGATTCACCCCTCCACTTT
abundance: -
d_gene: -
j_gene: TRBJ1-6
v_gene: TRBV7-8

CDR3aa: CASSRLLGTEAFF
CDR3nt: TGTGCCAGCAGCCGACTGCTAGGCACTGAAGCTTTCTTT
abundance: -
d_gene: -
j_gene: TRBJ1-1
v_gene: TRBV6-6

CDR3aa: CATRTGDLAETQYF
CDR3nt: TGCGCCACGAGGACAGGGGACCTTGCGGAGACCCAGTACTTC
abundance: -
d_gene: TRBD1
j_gene: TRBJ2-5
v_gene: TRBV5-1

CDR3aa: CASSLGISSGETQYF
CDR3nt: TGCGCCAGCAGCCTGGGGATTTCTAGCGGAGAGACCCAGTACTTC
abundance: -
d_gene: TRBD2
j_gene: TRBJ2-5
v_gene: TRBV5-1

CDR3aa: CASSSAGLAGDSYNEQFF
CDR3nt: TGTGCCAGCAGCTCCGCCGGACTAGCGGGGGATAGTTACAATGAGCAGTTCTTC
abundance: once
d_gene: TRBD2
j_gene: TRBJ2-1
v_gene: TRBV7-9

CDR3aa: CASSPWDRLNTEAFF
CDR3nt: TGTGCCAGCAGCCCTTGGGACAGGTTGAACACTGAAGCTTTCTTT
abundance: -
d_gene: TRBD1
j_gene: TRBJ1-1
v_gene: TRBV7-2

CDR3aa: CASSDSLNTEAFF
CDR3nt: TGTGCCAGCAGTGACTCTCTTAACACTGAAGCTTTCTTT
abundance: -
d_gene: -
j_gene: TRBJ1-1
v_gene: TRBV6-4

CDR3aa: CAWSGRQGETQYF
CDR3nt: TGTGCCTGGAGTGGACGACAGGGTGAGACCCAGTACTTC
abundance: once
d_gene: TRBD1
j_gene: TRBJ2-5
v_gene: TRBV30

CDR3aa: CASGLVLSRGGGWYQPQHF
CDR3nt: TGTGCTAGTGGTTTGGTACTGAGTCGGGGAGGGGGGTGGTATCAGCCCCAGCATTTT
abundance: -
d_gene: -
j_gene: TRBJ1-5
v_gene: TRBV12-5

CDR3aa: CASGPLRAGETQYF
CDR3nt: TGTGCCAGCGGACCCCTGAGGGCGGGAGAGACCCAGTACTTC
abundance: -
d_gene: -
j_gene: TRBJ2-5
v_gene: TRBV27

CDR3aa: CASSMGLTTNYGYTF
CDR3nt: TGTGCCAGTAGTATGGGACTAACAACTAACTATGGCTACACCTTC
abundance: -
d_gene: -
j_gene: TRBJ1-2
v_gene: TRBV19

CDR3aa: CASSPVDRGMGYGYTF
CDR3nt: TGTGCCAGCTCACCTGTGGATAGGGGCATGGGCTATGGCTACACCTTC
abundance: -
d_gene: -
j_gene: TRBJ1-2
v_gene: TRBV18

CDR3aa: CATRGTGSLGTGELFF
CDR3nt: TGTGCCACCCGGGGTACCGGGTCCCTGGGGACCGGGGAGCTGTTTTTT
abundance: few
d_gene: -
j_gene: TRBJ2-2
v_gene: TRBV2

CDR3aa: CASSPDILYGYTF
CDR3nt: TGTGCCAGCAGCCCGGACATCCTCTATGGCTACACCTTC
abundance: -
d_gene: -
j_gene: TRBJ1-2
v_gene: TRBV7-2

CDR3aa: CASSEVLSGDTEAFF
CDR3nt: TGCGCCAGCAGCGAGGTTCTTTCAGGCGACACTGAAGCTTTCTTT
abundance: -
d_gene: -
j_gene: TRBJ1-1
v_gene: TRBV5-1

CDR3aa: CASSSPAGTTNEKLFF
CDR3nt: TGTGCCAGCAGTTCCCCCGCAGGCACCACTAATGAAAAACTGTTTTTT
abundance: -
d_gene: -
j_gene: TRBJ1-4
v_gene: TRBV28

CDR3aa: CASSLDRGNYGYTF
CDR3nt: TGTGCCAGCAGCTTAGACAGGGGGAACTATGGCTACACCTTC
abundance: -
d_gene: TRBD1
j_gene: TRBJ1-2
v_gene: TRBV7-2

CDR3aa: CASSSHREAFF
CDR3nt: TGTGCCAGCAGTTCCCACAGGGAAGCTTTCTTT
abundance: -
d_gene: -
j_gene: TRBJ1-1
v_gene: TRBV12-3/TRBV12-4

CDR3aa: CASSEGLPGGPNGELFF
CDR3nt: TGTGCCAGCAGTGAAGGTCTCCCGGGGGGGCCGAACGGGGAGCTGTTTTTT
abundance: -
d_gene: TRBD2
j_gene: TRBJ2-2
v_gene: TRBV6-1

CDR3aa: CASSSQPDTQYF
CDR3nt: TGTGCCAGCAGCAGCCAACCAGATACGCAGTATTTT
abundance: -
d_gene: -
j_gene: TRBJ2-3
v_gene: TRBV28

CDR3aa: CASSSNRGGNSPLHF
CDR3nt: TGTGCCAGCAGTTCCAACAGGGGTGGTAATTCACCCCTCCACTTT
abundance: few
d_gene: TRBD1
j_gene: TRBJ1-6
v_gene: TRBV6-2/TRBV6-3

CDR3aa: CASRLDRGLTDTQYF
CDR3nt: TGTGCCAGCAGGTTGGACAGGGGGCTAACAGATACGCAGTATTTT
abundance: -
d_gene: TRBD1
j_gene: TRBJ2-3
v_gene: TRBV28

CDR3aa: CASSQRTWRNSPLHF
CDR3nt: TGTGCCAGCAGCCAAAGAACGTGGCGCAATTCACCCCTCCACTTT
abundance: -
d_gene: -
j_gene: TRBJ1-6
v_gene: TRBV3-1/TRBV3-2

CDR3aa: CAISESIRDPEAFF
CDR3nt: TGTGCCATCAGTGAGTCGATACGGGACCCTGAAGCTTTCTTT
abundance: -
d_gene: -
j_gene: TRBJ1-1
v_gene: TRBV10-3

CDR3aa: CASSLIDRGSYNEQFF
CDR3nt: TGTGCCAGCAGTTTAATCGACAGGGGATCATACAATGAGCAGTTCTTC
abundance: -
d_gene: TRBD1
j_gene: TRBJ2-1
v_gene: TRBV27

CDR3aa: CASSHTGLAAEQFF
CDR3nt: TGTGCCAGCAGCCACACGGGACTAGCCGCTGAGCAGTTCTTC
abundance: -
d_gene: TRBD2
j_gene: TRBJ2-1
v_gene: TRBV7-3

CDR3aa: CASSLAAGADTQYF
CDR3nt: TGCGCCAGCAGCTTGGCGGCGGGGGCAGATACGCAGTATTTT
abundance: -
d_gene: TRBD2
j_gene: TRBJ2-3
v_gene: TRBV5-1

CDR3aa: CASSARGQALTGVGEQFF
CDR3nt: TGTGCCAGCAGCGCGAGAGGACAGGCCCTTACCGGGGTCGGTGAGCAGTTCTTC
abundance: -
d_gene: TRBD1
j_gene: TRBJ2-1
v_gene: TRBV9

CDR3aa: CASSPRDSDYGYTF
CDR3nt: TGTGCCAGCTCACCGCGGGACAGCGACTATGGCTACACCTTC
abundance: -
d_gene: TRBD1
j_gene: TRBJ1-2
v_gene: TRBV18

CDR3aa: CASSHPAREETQYF
CDR3nt: TGCGCCAGCAGCCATCCAGCTAGAGAAGAGACCCAGTACTTC
abundance: -
d_gene: -
j_gene: TRBJ2-5
v_gene: TRBV4-1

CDR3aa: CASSPMGRVNQDSDTQYF
CDR3nt: TGCGCCAGCAGCCCGATGGGTCGAGTCAACCAGGACTCAGATACGCAGTATTTT
abundance: -
d_gene: -
j_gene: TRBJ2-3
v_gene: TRBV5-1

CDR3aa: CASIKGAGGRETQYF
CDR3nt: TGCGCCAGCATCAAAGGGGCGGGCGGGCGAGAGACCCAGTACTTC
abundance: -
d_gene: -
j_gene: TRBJ2-5
v_gene: TRBV5-1

CDR3aa: CASSQDSYNEQFF
CDR3nt: TGTGCCAGCAGCCAGGACAGCTACAATGAGCAGTTCTTC
abundance: few
d_gene: -
j_gene: TRBJ2-1
v_gene: TRBV6-2/TRBV6-3

CDR3aa: CASSLGRGGEQFF
CDR3nt: TGTGCCAGCAGCCTCGGTCGGGGAGGTGAGCAGTTCTTC
abundance: -
d_gene: -
j_gene: TRBJ2-1
v_gene: TRBV5-6

CDR3aa: CASSLAGEPYNEQFF
CDR3nt: TGTGCCAGCAGCTTGGCCGGGGAACCATACAATGAGCAGTTCTTC
abundance: -
d_gene: -
j_gene: TRBJ2-1
v_gene: TRBV5-8

CDR3aa: CASSPGQGSEKLFF
CDR3nt: TGCGCCAGCAGCCCGGGACAGGGGTCGGAAAAACTGTTTTTT
abundance: -
d_gene: TRBD1
j_gene: TRBJ1-4
v_gene: TRBV5-1

CDR3aa: CASSSSAGNNEQFF
CDR3nt: TGCGCCAGCAGCTCATCGGCAGGGAACAATGAGCAGTTCTTC
abundance: -
d_gene: -
j_gene: TRBJ2-1
v_gene: TRBV5-1

CDR3aa: CASSYHPGRGPQETQYF
CDR3nt: TGTGCCAGCAGTTACCACCCTGGTAGGGGCCCCCAAGAGACCCAGTACTTC
abundance: -
d_gene: -
j_gene: TRBJ2-5
v_gene: TRBV6-2/TRBV6-3

CDR3aa: CASSPAGQGYNEQFF
CDR3nt: TGTGCCAGCAGCCCAGCGGGACAGGGGTACAATGAGCAGTTCTTC
abundance: -
d_gene: TRBD1
j_gene: TRBJ2-1
v_gene: TRBV11-2

CDR3aa: CASSQEGVQETQYF
CDR3nt: TGTGCCAGCAGCCAAGAGGGAGTCCAAGAGACCCAGTACTTC
abundance: -
d_gene: -
j_gene: TRBJ2-5
v_gene: TRBV3-1/TRBV3-2

CDR3aa: CASSQDFSNQPQHF
CDR3nt: TGTGCCAGCAGTCAGGACTTTAGCAATCAGCCCCAGCATTTT
abundance: -
d_gene: -
j_gene: TRBJ1-5
v_gene: TRBV6-4

CDR3aa: CASRNAAGNTIYF
CDR3nt: TGTGCCAGCAGAAATGCGGCCGGAAACACCATATATTTT
abundance: -
d_gene: -
j_gene: TRBJ1-3
v_gene: TRBV6-5

CDR3aa: CAWTTGGWETQYF
CDR3nt: TGTGCCTGGACAACCGGGGGGTGGGAGACCCAGTACTTC
abundance: once
d_gene: TRBD2
j_gene: TRBJ2-5
v_gene: TRBV30

CDR3aa: CASSPITGTGGSRGGYTF
CDR3nt: TGTGCCAGCTCGCCTATAACCGGGACAGGGGGCTCTCGGGGCGGCTACACCTTC
abundance: once
d_gene: TRBD1
j_gene: TRBJ1-2
v_gene: TRBV18

CDR3aa: CASAWDTEAFF
CDR3nt: TGTGCCAGCGCCTGGGACACTGAAGCTTTCTTT
abundance: -
d_gene: -
j_gene: TRBJ1-1
v_gene: TRBV28

CDR3aa: CASSLLTRDEQFF
CDR3nt: TGTGCCAGCAGCCTCTTGACCCGGGATGAGCAGTTCTTC
abundance: -
d_gene: -
j_gene: TRBJ2-1
v_gene: TRBV7-8

CDR3aa: CASTERGVHGYTF
CDR3nt: TGTGCCAGCACCGAACGCGGGGTTCATGGCTACACCTTC
abundance: -
d_gene: -
j_gene: TRBJ1-2
v_gene: TRBV28

CDR3aa: CASSLEIGGAGDTQYF
CDR3nt: TGCGCCAGCAGCTTAGAAATAGGGGGGGCAGGAGATACGCAGTATTTT
abundance: -
d_gene: -
j_gene: TRBJ2-3
v_gene: TRBV5-1